Listed here are 7 T cell receptor beta chains from one sample, sequenced in a study of T cells in Graves' hyperthyroidism and ophthalmopathy. RNA transcripts were the template for amplifying TCR beta CDR3 regions. The HTBI primer set served for first-round RT-PCR of the TCR CDR3. TCRdb fed the multiplex PCR reads into MiXCR, producing one record per CDR3 protein. The sample contains roughly 550,000 distinct CDR3 sequences, 15% to 20% of which appear only once. Sequenced sample: blood. These receptors originate from a woman between 25 and 40 years old with Graves' ophthalmopathy.

This clonotype was counted at least ten times. This rearrangement joins TRBV6-1 to TRBJ2-1; 10 bases are a match to TRBD1. Germline trimming cut 7 bases from V and 10 bases from J; bases unmatched to any gene: 10. In germline, CDR1 is MNHNS, CDR2 SASEGT. This CDR3 is built from 14 residues. The CDR3, as DNA: TGTGCCAGCACTACCGGGACAGGGGCCAACGAGCAGTTCTTC. It encodes CASTTGTGANEQFF.

For this clonotype: It may be a read error: a sequence one base away is much more abundant. This chain connects TRBV5-5 to TRBJ1-5; unclear D gene. The CDR3 consists of 14 residues. CDR1 SGHKS and CDR2 YYEKEE come from the germline V gene (reference sequence). In nucleotides, the CDR3 is TGTGCCGGCAGCTTGGAGGTGGGGATAGGGCCCCAGCATTTT. Encoded protein: CAGSLEVGIGPQHF.

The rearrangement uses TRBV2 and TRBJ2-1; tentatively, D is TRBD1 or TRBD2 (5 bases each). From germline, CDR1 is SNHLY and CDR2 FYNNEI. CDR3 length equals 11 residues. Trimming shortened V by 6 bases and J by 5 bases, and 5 bases separated the two germline ends. The DNA for the CDR3 is TGTGCCAGCAGGGGGGACAATGAGCAGTTCTTC. Protein product: CASRGDNEQFF.

This clonotype was seen ten or more times. The CDR3 sequence: CASSSTGTGGGETQYF. The CDR3, as DNA: TGTGCCAGCAGCAGTACCGGGACAGGGGGCGGTGAGACCCAGTACTTC. The J gene is TRBJ2-5, the V gene TRBV7-9, with TRBD1 matching 12 bases. This CDR3 is 16 amino acids long. The germline gives CDR1 SEHNR, CDR2 FQNEAQ (reference sequence). V was pared by 5 bases and J by 5 bases, with 9 bases of the junction left unmatched.

The sample holds many counts of this clonotype. The rearrangement links TRBV6-5 to TRBJ2-7, with 9 bases matching TRBD2. The CDR3 is 15 amino acids. J gave up 0 bases and V 2 bases, and 2 bases lay outside the gene matches. CDR1 and CDR2 from the germline V gene are MNHEY and SVGAGI. The CDR3 sequence is CASSYGREGSYEQYF. The CDR3 nucleotides read TGTGCCAGCAGTTACGGGCGGGAGGGCTCCTACGAGCAGTACTTC.

J is TRBJ2-7 and V is TRBV28; weak D call: TRBD1 (5 bases). Germline V gives CDR1 MDHEN, CDR2 SYDVKM. Trimming removed 4 bases from V and 3 bases from J, with 16 bases in between. CDR3 length: 15 residues. The CDR3 region has the DNA TGTGCCAGCAGTTCCGCTAGGGGATCCGACTACGAGCAGTACTTC. Its protein product is CASSSARGSDYEQYF.

This clonotype was seen repeatedly, ten times or more. This chain connects TRBV28 to TRBJ1-1; 7 positions match TRBD1. The junction had 10 bases not matched to a gene; V was cut back by 8 bases and J by 1 base. The CDR3 is 15 amino acids. Germline V gene sequence: CDR1 MDHEN, CDR2 SYDVKM. The CDR3 region has the DNA TGTGCCAGCGGAGCCGCCGGGACAGCGAACACTGAAGCTTTCTTT. Protein product: CASGAAGTANTEAFF.